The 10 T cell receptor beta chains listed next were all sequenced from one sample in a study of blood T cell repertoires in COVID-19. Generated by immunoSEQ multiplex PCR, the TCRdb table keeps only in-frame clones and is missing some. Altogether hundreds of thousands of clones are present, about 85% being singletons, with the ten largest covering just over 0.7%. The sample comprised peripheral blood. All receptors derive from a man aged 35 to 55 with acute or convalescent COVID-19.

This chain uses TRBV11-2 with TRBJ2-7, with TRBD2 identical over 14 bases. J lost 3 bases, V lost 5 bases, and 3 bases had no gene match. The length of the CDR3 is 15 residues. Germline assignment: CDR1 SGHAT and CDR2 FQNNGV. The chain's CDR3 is CASSLGTSGSYEQYF. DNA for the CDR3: TGTGCCAGCAGCCTCGGGACTAGCGGGAGCTACGAGCAGTACTTC.

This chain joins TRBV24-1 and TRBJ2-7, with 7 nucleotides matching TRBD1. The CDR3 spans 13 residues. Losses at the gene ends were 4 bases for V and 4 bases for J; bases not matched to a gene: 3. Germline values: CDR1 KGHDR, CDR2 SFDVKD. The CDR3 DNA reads TGTGCCACCAGTGACGGGACAGAATACGAGCAGTACTTC. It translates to CATSDGTEYEQYF.

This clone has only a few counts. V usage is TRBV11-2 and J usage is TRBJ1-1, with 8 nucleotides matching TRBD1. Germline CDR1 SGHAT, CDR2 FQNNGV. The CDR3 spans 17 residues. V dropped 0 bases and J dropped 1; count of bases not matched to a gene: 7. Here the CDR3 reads CASSLDRTGRRNTEAFF. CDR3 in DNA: TGTGCCAGCAGCTTAGATCGGACAGGGCGGAGGAACACTGAAGCTTTCTTT.

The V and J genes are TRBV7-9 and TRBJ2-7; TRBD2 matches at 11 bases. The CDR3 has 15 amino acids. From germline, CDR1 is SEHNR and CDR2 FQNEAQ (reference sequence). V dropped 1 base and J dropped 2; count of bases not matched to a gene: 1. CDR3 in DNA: TGTGCCAGCAGCTTAGTACTAGCGGGAGCCTACGAGCAGTACTTC. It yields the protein CASSLVLAGAYEQYF.

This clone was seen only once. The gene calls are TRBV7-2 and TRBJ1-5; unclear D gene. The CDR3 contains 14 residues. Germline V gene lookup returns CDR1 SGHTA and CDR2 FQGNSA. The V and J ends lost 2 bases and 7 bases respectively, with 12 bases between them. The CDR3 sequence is CASSLNPGSQPQHF. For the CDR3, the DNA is TGTGCCAGCAGCTTAAATCCCGGGAGCCAGCCCCAGCATTTT.

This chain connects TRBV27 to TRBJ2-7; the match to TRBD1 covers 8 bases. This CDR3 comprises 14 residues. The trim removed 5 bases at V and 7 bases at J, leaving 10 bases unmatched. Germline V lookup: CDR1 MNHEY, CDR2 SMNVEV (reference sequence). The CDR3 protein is CASSLRLTGGEQYF. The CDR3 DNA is TGTGCCAGCAGTCTCAGATTAACAGGGGGGGAGCAGTACTTC.

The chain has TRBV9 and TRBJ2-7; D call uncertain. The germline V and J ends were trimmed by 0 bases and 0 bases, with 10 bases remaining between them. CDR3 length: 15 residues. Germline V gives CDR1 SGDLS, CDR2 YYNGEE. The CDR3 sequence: CASSVAFQDSYEQYF. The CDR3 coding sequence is TGTGCCAGCAGCGTAGCGTTTCAGGACTCCTACGAGCAGTACTTC.

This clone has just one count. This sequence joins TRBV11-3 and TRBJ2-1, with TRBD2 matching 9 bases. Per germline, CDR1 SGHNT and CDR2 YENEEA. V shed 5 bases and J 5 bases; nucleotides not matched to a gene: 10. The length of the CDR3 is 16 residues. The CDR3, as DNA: TGTGCCAGCAGCCTCCGCTTAGCGGGAGTGGACAATGAGCAGTTCTTC. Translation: CASSLRLAGVDNEQFF.

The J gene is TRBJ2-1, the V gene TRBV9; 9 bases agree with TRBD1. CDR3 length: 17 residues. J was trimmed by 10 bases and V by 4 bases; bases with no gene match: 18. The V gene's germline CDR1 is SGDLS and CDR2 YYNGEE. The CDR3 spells CASSPRGTGGSIGEQFF. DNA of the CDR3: TGTGCCAGCAGCCCTCGAGGAACAGGGGGCTCAATTGGGGAGCAGTTCTTC.

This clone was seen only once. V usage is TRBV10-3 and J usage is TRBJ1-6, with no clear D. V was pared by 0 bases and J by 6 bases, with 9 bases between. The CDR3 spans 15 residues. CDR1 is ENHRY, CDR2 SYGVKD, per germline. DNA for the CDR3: TGTGCCATCAGTGAGTCGCGGCAGACTAATTCACCCCTCCACTTT. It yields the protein CAISESRQTNSPLHF.